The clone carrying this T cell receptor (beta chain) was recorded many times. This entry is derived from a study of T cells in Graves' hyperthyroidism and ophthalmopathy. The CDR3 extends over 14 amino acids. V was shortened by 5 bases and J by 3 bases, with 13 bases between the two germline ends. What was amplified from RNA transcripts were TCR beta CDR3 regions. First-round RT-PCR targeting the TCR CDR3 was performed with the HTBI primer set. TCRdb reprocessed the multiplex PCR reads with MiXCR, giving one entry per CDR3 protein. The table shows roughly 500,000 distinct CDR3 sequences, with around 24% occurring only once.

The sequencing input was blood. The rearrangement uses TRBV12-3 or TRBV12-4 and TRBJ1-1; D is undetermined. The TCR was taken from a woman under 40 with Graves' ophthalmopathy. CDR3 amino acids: CASSHPLTHTEAFF. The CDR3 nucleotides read TGTGCCAGCAGTCACCCCCTGACGCACACTGAAGCTTTCTTT.